Listed below are T cell receptor beta chains from one sample, sequenced in a study of OX40 agonist ivuxolimab in advanced cancers. TCRdb's table, derived via immunoSEQ multiplex PCR, lists solely in-frame clones and lacks some. Among about 62,000 clones listed, 80% to 95% were seen once. Material: CD4+ or CD8+ T cells sorted from blood, obtained in a trial of the OX40 agonist ivuxolimab. The receptor source for this set is an adult with an advanced solid tumor such as melanoma, head and neck, liver or kidney cancer. Each CDR3 is given with its conserved first and last residue. D genes are given only for firm matches. Only part of the rows carry a size: once, few, many, or a class if the clone is expanded.

V	D	J	size	CDR3	DNA
TRBV12-5	NA	TRBJ1-6	NA	CASGLAGLGSPLHF	TGTGCTAGTGGTTTGGCAGGGTTGGGGTCACCCCTCCACTTT
TRBV7-2	NA	TRBJ2-4	NA	CASSRSRGPQNIQYF	TGTGCCAGCAGCCGATCGAGGGGTCCCCAAAACATTCAGTACTTC
TRBV19	NA	TRBJ2-2	NA	CASSIAGGGELFF	TGTGCCAGTAGTATCGCAGGTGGCGGGGAGCTGTTTTTT
TRBV9	TRBD1	TRBJ2-7	NA	CASSVGSGQGGHEQYF	TGTGCCAGCAGCGTCGGGTCGGGACAGGGGGGGCACGAGCAGTACTTC
TRBV19	TRBD1	TRBJ1-5	few	CATGQGIQPQHF	TGTGCCACCGGACAGGGGATTCAGCCCCAGCATTTT
TRBV7-3	NA	TRBJ1-1	NA	CASSPLGGGEAFF	TGTGCCAGCAGCCCGCTAGGTGGGGGTGAAGCTTTCTTT
TRBV13	NA	TRBJ2-2	NA	CASSLAGQNANTGELFF	TGTGCCAGCAGCTTGGCGGGGCAGAACGCGAACACCGGGGAGCTGTTTTTT
TRBV10-3	NA	TRBJ1-1	medium-sized	CAISDPEGINTEAFF	TGTGCCATCAGTGACCCAGAAGGAATCAACACTGAAGCTTTCTTT
TRBV29-1	NA	TRBJ2-1	once	CSVDRAGYNEQFF	TGCAGCGTTGATCGGGCAGGCTACAATGAGCAGTTCTTC
TRBV9	NA	TRBJ1-4	NA	CASSVGAETNEKLFF	TGTGCCAGCAGCGTAGGTGCGGAAACTAATGAAAAACTGTTTTTT
TRBV28	NA	TRBJ2-6	NA	CASSFMGEGANVLTF	TGTGCCAGCAGTTTCATGGGGGAAGGGGCCAACGTCCTGACTTTC
TRBV27	NA	TRBJ1-1	NA	CASLKMTGAEAFF	TGTGCCAGCCTCAAAATGACGGGCGCTGAAGCTTTCTTT
TRBV5-6	NA	TRBJ2-3	NA	CASSLVADTQYF	TGTGCCAGCAGCTTGGTGGCAGATACGCAGTATTTT
TRBV5-6	NA	TRBJ2-1	NA	CASSLGSGEQFF	TGTGCCAGCAGCTTGGGGTCTGGTGAGCAGTTCTTC
TRBV4-1	NA	TRBJ2-7	NA	CASSQEAGGSYEQYF	TGCGCCAGCAGCCAAGAGGCTGGGGGTTCCTACGAGCAGTACTTC
TRBV27	NA	TRBJ2-7	once	CASSPGGSGVHEQYF	TGTGCCAGCAGCCCAGGGGGTAGCGGGGTCCACGAGCAGTACTTC
TRBV30	NA	TRBJ1-1	few	CAWNIGQMNTEAFF	TGTGCCTGGAACATTGGACAGATGAACACTGAAGCTTTCTTT
TRBV5-1	TRBD1	TRBJ2-5	NA	CASSLYSLGTAQETQYF	TGCGCCAGCAGCTTGTATTCCTTAGGGACAGCTCAAGAGACCCAGTACTTC
TRBV7-9	NA	TRBJ2-7	few	CASSLTRTAYEQYF	TGTGCCAGCAGCTTAACCCGCACTGCCTACGAGCAGTACTTC
TRBV9	NA	TRBJ1-2	NA	CASSPFHQGRTDYGYTF	TGTGCCAGCAGCCCGTTTCATCAGGGCCGAACTGACTATGGCTACACCTTC